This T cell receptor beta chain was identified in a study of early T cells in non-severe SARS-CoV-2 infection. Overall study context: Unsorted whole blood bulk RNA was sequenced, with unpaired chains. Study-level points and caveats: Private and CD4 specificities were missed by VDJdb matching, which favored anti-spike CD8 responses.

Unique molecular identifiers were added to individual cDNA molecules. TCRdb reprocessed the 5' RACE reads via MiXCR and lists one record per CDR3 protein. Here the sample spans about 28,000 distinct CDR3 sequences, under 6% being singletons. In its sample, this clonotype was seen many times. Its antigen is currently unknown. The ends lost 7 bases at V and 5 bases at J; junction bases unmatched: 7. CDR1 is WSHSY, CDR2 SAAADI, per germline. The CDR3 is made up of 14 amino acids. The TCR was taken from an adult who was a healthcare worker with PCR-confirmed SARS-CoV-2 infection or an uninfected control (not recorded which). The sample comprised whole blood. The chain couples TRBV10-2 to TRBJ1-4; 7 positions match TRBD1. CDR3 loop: CASMGDRLNEKLFF. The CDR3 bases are TGCGCCAGCATGGGGGACAGATTAAATGAAAAACTGTTTTTT.